A single sample gave rise to the 23 T cell receptor beta chains below, sequenced in a study of cytotoxic CD8 clonotypes in ibrutinib-treated CLL (TCRdb year 2021). Preparation of the library involved the immunoSEQ multiplex PCR assay. The source is immuneACCESS, and TCRdb retained only in-frame sequences with V and J called. Part of the clones is not carried over; for the studies checked, unresolved V genes explain less than half of this, and the remainder is unexplained. This sample has about 140,000 clones in its table, and around 81% of those were observed once. The ten largest account for less than 8.5% of the sample. The material was PBMCs, obtained after 36 months of ibrutinib treatment. The receptors derive from a human donor with chronic lymphocytic leukemia.

This clone occurred once. The chain employs TRBV15 and TRBJ1-2; D is ambiguous. V was pared by 4 bases and J by 4 bases, with 16 bases between. This CDR3 contains 15 residues. The germline V gene encodes CDR1 LNHNV and CDR2 YYDKDF (reference sequence). The DNA of the CDR3 is TGTGCCACCAGCACTATCCGGATGGGGAGCTATGGCTACACCTTC. This encodes CATSTIRMGSYGYTF.

The V and J genes are TRBV18 and TRBJ1-2, with D tentatively TRBD1 (6 bases). Germline-derived CDR1 and CDR2 are KGHSH and LQKENI. Trimming took 0 bases from V and 8 from J, leaving 10 bases between them. This CDR3 is built from 13 residues. DNA of the CDR3: TGTGCCAGCTCACCACCAGGAGGGGGGGGCTACACCTTC. Encoded protein: CASSPPGGGGYTF. The entire variable domain, with the rest obtained from reference TRBV18 and TRBJ1-2, is as follows: NAGVMQNPRHLVRRRGQEARLRCSPMKGHSHVYWYRQLPEEGLKFMVYLQKENIIDESGMPKERFSAEFPKEGPSILRIQQVVRGDSAAYFCASSPPGGGGYTFGSGTRLTVV.

The gene calls are TRBV19 and TRBJ2-7, with 7 bases aligning to TRBD1. Losses at the gene ends were 2 bases for V and 6 bases for J; bases not matched to a gene: 7. Looked up from germline, CDR1 is LNHDA and CDR2 is SQIVND (reference sequence). This CDR3 comprises 14 residues. CDR3 sequence reads: CASSIYRGAIEQYF. The CDR3 DNA is TGTGCCAGTAGTATATACAGGGGTGCTATCGAGCAGTACTTC.

The rearrangement links TRBV11-2 to TRBJ2-7; 9 nucleotides agree with TRBD2. J gave up 1 base and V 3 bases, and 4 bases lay outside the gene matches. From germline, CDR1 is SGHAT and CDR2 FQNNGV. This CDR3 is 15 amino acids long. The CDR3 DNA sequence: TGTGCCAGCAGCTTTAGCGGGAGCGTATCCTACGAGCAGTACTTC. It translates to CASSFSGSVSYEQYF.

CDR3: CAIGQGGSSEAFF. DNA of the CDR3: TGTGCCATAGGACAGGGGGGCTCGTCAGAAGCTTTCTTT. This chain links TRBV15 with TRBJ1-1; 10 nucleotides agree with TRBD1. The V segment lost 10 bases and the J segment 8 bases; nucleotides outside the gene matches: 10. This CDR3 is built from 13 residues. Germline-derived CDR1 and CDR2 are LNHNV and YYDKDF (reference sequence).

As regards this clone: At one end, the junction sequence differs from germline, possibly due to a read error. This sequence joins TRBV30 and TRBJ2-2; D perhaps matches TRBD2 (5 bases). Germline V gene sequence: CDR1 GTSNPN, CDR2 SVGIG (reference sequence). This CDR3 is built from 14 residues. CDR3 residues: CAWKGTRGTGEPFF. The CDR3 DNA reads as TGTGCCTGGAAGGGAACTCGGGGTACCGGGGAGCCGTTTTTT.

The chain has TRBV2 and TRBJ2-7; no firm D call. V shed 5 bases and J shed 2 bases, with 7 bases lying between them. CDR3 size: 12 residues. Per the germline V gene, CDR1 is SNHLY and CDR2 is FYNNEI. The DNA for the CDR3 is TGTGCCAGCAGTTTAGGCGCCTACGAGCAGTACTTC. Its protein product is CASSLGAYEQYF.

The rearrangement links TRBV5-4 to TRBJ2-1; TRBD2 matches at 8 bases. The CDR3 covers 14 residues. Trimming at V came to 4 bases and at J to 3 bases, leaving 3 bases not matched to a gene. Per the germline V gene, CDR1 is SGHNT and CDR2 is YYREEE (reference sequence). The CDR3 sequence: CASSPTSVYNEQFF. Here the CDR3 DNA reads TGTGCCAGCAGCCCGACTAGCGTCTACAATGAGCAGTTCTTC.

The chain links TRBV29-1 to TRBJ1-1, with 10 positions matching TRBD1. This CDR3 has 18 amino acids. Looked up from germline, CDR1 is SQVTM and CDR2 is ANQGSEA. The J segment lost 0 bases and the V segment lost 2 bases, leaving 12 bases of the junction unmatched. The CDR3 region has the DNA TGCAGCGTTGAAAGGAGGACAGGGGGACTCACTGTGAACACTGAAGCTTTCTTT. It encodes CSVERRTGGLTVNTEAFF.

V gene TRBV14 combines with J gene TRBJ2-7; tentative D call: TRBD2 (5 bases). V lost 3 bases and J 1 base, leaving 13 bases between the germline ends. Germline-derived CDR1 and CDR2 are SGHDN and FVKESK. The CDR3 is 15 amino acids. DNA of the CDR3: TGTGCCAGCAGCCAGGTTAAACTAGGGTCCTACGAGCAGTACTTC. Translated: CASSQVKLGSYEQYF.

This sequence joins TRBV29-1 and TRBJ2-7, with D possibly TRBD1 on 6 matching bases. Between the trimmed V and J ends, which lost 5 bases and 2 bases, there was a span of 13 bases. CDR1 and CDR2 (germline): SQVTM, ANQGSEA. There are 13 residues in the CDR3. In DNA form, the CDR3 reads TGCAGCGTTCCTGGGACACCAGCCTACGAGCAGTACTTC. Translating gives CSVPGTPAYEQYF.

The rearrangement joins TRBV18 to TRBJ1-2; D remains unclear. The germline V gene encodes CDR1 KGHSH and CDR2 LQKENI. V was cut by 0 bases and J by 0 bases, with 8 bases left in between. This CDR3 has 15 residues. CDR3 DNA sequence: TGTGCCAGCTCACCACCGTCAGTCACTAACTATGGCTACACCTTC. It codes for CASSPPSVTNYGYTF.

V usage is TRBV11-2 and J usage is TRBJ2-1; D remains ambiguous. The CDR3 is 14 amino acids. The V gene lost 1 base and the J gene lost 0 bases, with 4 bases spanning the gap. Germline loops: CDR1 SGHAT, CDR2 FQNNGV. DNA for the CDR3: TGTGCCAGCAGCTTAGGGGGCTCCTACAATGAGCAGTTCTTC. It is translated as CASSLGGSYNEQFF.

The V gene is TRBV12-5, the J gene TRBJ1-4; TRBD1 might be the D (6 bases). CDR3 length: 17 amino acids. Germline V gives CDR1 LGHNT, CDR2 FRNRAP. The CDR3 region has the DNA TGTGCCGACCAGGGGAGGGGGAAAGGGGCAACTAATGAAAAACTGTTTTTT. This translates into CADQGRGKGATNEKLFF.

This clone was seen just once. V is TRBV27 and J is TRBJ1-5; 7 bases line up with TRBD1. The CDR3 has 14 residues. Germline lookup yields CDR1 MNHEY and CDR2 SMNVEV (reference sequence). V was clipped by 6 bases and J by 2 bases; unmatched bases: 4. The CDR3 DNA sequence: TGTGCCAGCAGGACAGGGTTAGGCAATCAGCCCCAGCATTTT. It yields the protein CASRTGLGNQPQHF.

V and J are TRBV25-1 and TRBJ2-3; tentative D call: TRBD2 (6 bases). Trimming shortened V by 5 bases and J by 4 bases, and 22 bases separated the two germline ends. CDR3 length equals 17 residues. CDR1 MGHDK and CDR2 SYGVNS come from the germline V gene. The CDR3 sequence: CASSSSGGGIRADTQYF. CDR3 in DNA: TGTGCCAGCAGTTCCTCCGGAGGAGGGATTAGGGCAGATACGCAGTATTTT.

This rearrangement joins TRBV2 to TRBJ1-2; D perhaps matches TRBD1 (5 bases). V gave up 3 bases and J gave up 8 bases, with 7 bases separating them. CDR3 length equals 11 residues. Looked up from germline, CDR1 is SNHLY and CDR2 is FYNNEI. The CDR3 coding sequence is TGTGCCAGCAGTGAGGAGGGGGGCTACACCTTC. As protein: CASSEEGGYTF.

The J gene is TRBJ1-5, the V gene TRBV6-5; TRBD1 aligns across 8 bases. The CDR3 has 15 amino acids. CDR1 and CDR2 from the germline V gene are MNHEY and SVGAGI. Unmatched junction bases numbered 5, after V lost 5 bases and J lost 2 bases. CDR3 nucleotide sequence: TGTGCCAGCAGTCCAGGGGGCAAGGGCAATCAGCCCCAGCATTTT. Translating it yields CASSPGGKGNQPQHF.

This clone was seen a few times. The CDR3 DNA reads TGTGCCAGCAGCGTAGGCGGCTTCGCCTACGAGCAGTACTTC. Translation: CASSVGGFAYEQYF. The genes are TRBV9 and TRBJ2-7; D is uncertain. The CDR3 sequence is 14 residues long. CDR1 SGDLS and CDR2 YYNGEE come from the germline V gene. The ends were cut back, 0 bases at V and 2 bases at J, with 9 bases in the middle.

The chain links TRBV19 to TRBJ1-5, with D possibly being TRBD1 (5 bases). Germline V gene data show CDR1 as LNHDA and CDR2 as SQIVND (reference sequence). Trimming took off 3 bases at V and 10 bases at J, with 13 bases between the two ends. The CDR3 extends over 13 amino acids. The CDR3 DNA sequence: TGTGCCAGTAGTATGGGGGGAGGTCACCCCCAGCATTTT. This codes for CASSMGGGHPQHF.

This sequence joins TRBV27 and TRBJ2-7, with 10 bases that match TRBD2. This CDR3 contains 14 residues. Germline CDR1 is MNHEY and CDR2 is SMNVEV (reference sequence). With 4 bases clipped from V and 2 bases from J, the junction kept 2 bases outside the gene matches. The CDR3 here is CASSSLAGTYEQYF. The CDR3 nucleotides are TGTGCCAGCAGTTCACTAGCGGGGACCTACGAGCAGTACTTC.

The chain recombines TRBV6-5 with TRBJ2-1, with D tentatively TRBD1 or TRBD2 (5 bases each). In germline, CDR1 is MNHEY, CDR2 SVGAGI. This CDR3 has 15 amino acids. V was cut by 6 bases and J by 3 bases, with 15 bases left in between. The DNA of the CDR3 is TGTGCCAGCAGCCTTTTGGGGGTGGACTACAATGAGCAGTTCTTC. Residues: CASSLLGVDYNEQFF.

The chain has TRBV6-5 and TRBJ2-1; 9 nucleotides agree with TRBD2. CDR3 length: 15 amino acids. V gave up 6 bases and J gave up 7 bases; unmatched junction bases: 10. CDR1 and CDR2 (germline): MNHEY, SVGAGI. CDR3 loop: CASRDGRGGRNEQFF. CDR3 coding DNA: TGTGCCAGCAGGGATGGGCGGGGGGGCCGAAATGAGCAGTTCTTC.